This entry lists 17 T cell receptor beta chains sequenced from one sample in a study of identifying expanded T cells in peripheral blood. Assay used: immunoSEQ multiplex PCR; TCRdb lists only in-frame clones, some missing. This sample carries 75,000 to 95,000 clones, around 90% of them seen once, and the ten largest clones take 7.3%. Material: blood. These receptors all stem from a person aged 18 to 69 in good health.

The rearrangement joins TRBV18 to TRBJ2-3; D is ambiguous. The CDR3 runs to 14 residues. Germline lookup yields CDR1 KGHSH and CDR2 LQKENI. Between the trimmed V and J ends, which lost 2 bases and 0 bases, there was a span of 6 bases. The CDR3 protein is CASSPGQSTDTQYF. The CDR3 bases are TGTGCCAGCTCACCAGGCCAGAGCACAGATACGCAGTATTTT.

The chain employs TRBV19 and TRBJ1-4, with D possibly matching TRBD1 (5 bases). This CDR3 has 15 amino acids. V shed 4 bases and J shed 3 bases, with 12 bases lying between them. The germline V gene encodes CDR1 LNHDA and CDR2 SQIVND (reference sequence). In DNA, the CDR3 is TGTGCCAGTAGTACAGGACAAGGGCCTAATGAAAAACTGTTTTTT. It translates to CASSTGQGPNEKLFF.

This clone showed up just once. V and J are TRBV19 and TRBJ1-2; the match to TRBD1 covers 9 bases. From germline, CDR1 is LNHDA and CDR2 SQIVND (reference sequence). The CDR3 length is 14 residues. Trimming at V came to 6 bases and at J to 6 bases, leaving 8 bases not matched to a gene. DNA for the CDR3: TGTGCCAGTAGATCGGACAGGGGAAGGAATGGCTACACCTTC. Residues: CASRSDRGRNGYTF.

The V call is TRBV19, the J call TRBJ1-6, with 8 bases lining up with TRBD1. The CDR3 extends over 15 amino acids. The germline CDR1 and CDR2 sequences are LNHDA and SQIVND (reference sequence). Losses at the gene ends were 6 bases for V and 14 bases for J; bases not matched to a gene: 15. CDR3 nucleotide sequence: TGTGCCAGTAGAGAGGTGGGACAGGCCCTTTTGGCCCTCCACTTT. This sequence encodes CASREVGQALLALHF.

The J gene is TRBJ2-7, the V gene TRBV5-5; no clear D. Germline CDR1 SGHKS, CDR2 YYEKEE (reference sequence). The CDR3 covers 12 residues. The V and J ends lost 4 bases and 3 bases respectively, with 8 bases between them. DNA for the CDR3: TGTGCCAGCAGCCCGTTGGACTACGAGCAGTACTTC. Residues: CASSPLDYEQYF.

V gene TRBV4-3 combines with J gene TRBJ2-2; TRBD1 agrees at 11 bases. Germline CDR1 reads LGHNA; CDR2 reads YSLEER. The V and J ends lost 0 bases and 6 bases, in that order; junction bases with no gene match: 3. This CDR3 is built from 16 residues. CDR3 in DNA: TGCGCCAGCAGCCAAGATCCGGGACAGGGGGCCGGGGAGCTGTTTTTT. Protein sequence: CASSQDPGQGAGELFF.

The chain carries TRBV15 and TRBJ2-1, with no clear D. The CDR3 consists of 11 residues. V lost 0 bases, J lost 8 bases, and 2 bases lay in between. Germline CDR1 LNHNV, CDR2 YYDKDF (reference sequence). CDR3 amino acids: CATSREYEQFF. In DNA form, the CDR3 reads TGTGCCACCAGCAGAGAATATGAGCAGTTCTTC.

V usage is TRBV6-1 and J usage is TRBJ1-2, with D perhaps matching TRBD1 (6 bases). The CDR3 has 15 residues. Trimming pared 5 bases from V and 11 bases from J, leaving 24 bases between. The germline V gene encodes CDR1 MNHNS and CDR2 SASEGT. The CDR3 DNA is TGTGCCAGCAGTCCCCAAACCGGGACGGCTAGGGGGTACACCTTC. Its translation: CASSPQTGTARGYTF.

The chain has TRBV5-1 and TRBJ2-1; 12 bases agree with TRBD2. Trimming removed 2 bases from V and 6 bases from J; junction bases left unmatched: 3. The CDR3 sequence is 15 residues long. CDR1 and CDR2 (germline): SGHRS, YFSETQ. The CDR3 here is CASSLGLAGLNEQFF. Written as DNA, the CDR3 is TGCGCCAGCAGCTTAGGACTAGCGGGACTCAATGAGCAGTTCTTC.

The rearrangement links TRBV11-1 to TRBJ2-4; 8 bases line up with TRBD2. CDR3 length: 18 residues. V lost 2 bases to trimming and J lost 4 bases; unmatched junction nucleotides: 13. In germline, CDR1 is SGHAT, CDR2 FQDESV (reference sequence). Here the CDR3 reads CASSLTLPGSGGKNIQYF. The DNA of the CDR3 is TGTGCCAGCAGCTTAACCCTTCCCGGGAGCGGGGGAAAAAACATTCAGTACTTC.

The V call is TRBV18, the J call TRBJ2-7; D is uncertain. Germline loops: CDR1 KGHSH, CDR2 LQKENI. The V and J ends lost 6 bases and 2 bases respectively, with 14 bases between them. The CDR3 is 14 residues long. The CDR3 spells CASSRSAVTYEQYF. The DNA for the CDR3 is TGTGCCAGCTCTCGTTCGGCAGTCACCTACGAGCAGTACTTC.

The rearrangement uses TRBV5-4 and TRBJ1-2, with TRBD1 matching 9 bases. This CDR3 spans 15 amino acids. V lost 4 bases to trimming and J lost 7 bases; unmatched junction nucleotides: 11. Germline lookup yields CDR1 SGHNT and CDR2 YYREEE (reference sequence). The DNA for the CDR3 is TGTGCCAGCAGCCTCTCCCAACGGACAGGGGCTGGCTACACCTTC. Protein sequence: CASSLSQRTGAGYTF.

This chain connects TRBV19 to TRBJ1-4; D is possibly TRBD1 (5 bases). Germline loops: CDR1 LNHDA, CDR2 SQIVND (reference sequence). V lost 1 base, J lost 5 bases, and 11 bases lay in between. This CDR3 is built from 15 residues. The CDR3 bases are TGTGCCAGTAGTATAGGAGGGGCGGAAAATGAAAAACTGTTTTTT. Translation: CASSIGGAENEKLFF.

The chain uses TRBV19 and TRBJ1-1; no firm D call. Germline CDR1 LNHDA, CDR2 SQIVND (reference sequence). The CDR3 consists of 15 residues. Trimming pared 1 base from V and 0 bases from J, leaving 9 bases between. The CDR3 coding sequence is TGTGCCAGTAGTATAGGGTCACTCATGAACACTGAAGCTTTCTTT. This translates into CASSIGSLMNTEAFF.

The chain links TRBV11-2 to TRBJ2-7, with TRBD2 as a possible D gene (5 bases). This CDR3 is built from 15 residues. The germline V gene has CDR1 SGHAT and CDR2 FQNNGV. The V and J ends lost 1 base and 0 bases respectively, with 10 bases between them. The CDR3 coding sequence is TGTGCCAGCAGCTTAGTTCGACTACCCTCCTACGAGCAGTACTTC. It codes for CASSLVRLPSYEQYF.

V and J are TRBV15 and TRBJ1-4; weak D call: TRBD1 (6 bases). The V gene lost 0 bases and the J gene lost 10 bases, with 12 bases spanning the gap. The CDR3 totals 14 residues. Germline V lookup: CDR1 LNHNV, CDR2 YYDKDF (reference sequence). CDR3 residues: CATSRDVLGGKLFF. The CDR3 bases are TGTGCCACCAGCAGAGATGTTCTAGGGGGAAAACTGTTTTTT.

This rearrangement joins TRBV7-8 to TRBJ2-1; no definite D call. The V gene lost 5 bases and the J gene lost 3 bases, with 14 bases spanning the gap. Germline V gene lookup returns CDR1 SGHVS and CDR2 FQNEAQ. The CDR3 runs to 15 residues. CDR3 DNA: TGTGCCAGCAGCCATCATAGGACCGGCTACAATGAGCAGTTCTTC. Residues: CASSHHRTGYNEQFF.